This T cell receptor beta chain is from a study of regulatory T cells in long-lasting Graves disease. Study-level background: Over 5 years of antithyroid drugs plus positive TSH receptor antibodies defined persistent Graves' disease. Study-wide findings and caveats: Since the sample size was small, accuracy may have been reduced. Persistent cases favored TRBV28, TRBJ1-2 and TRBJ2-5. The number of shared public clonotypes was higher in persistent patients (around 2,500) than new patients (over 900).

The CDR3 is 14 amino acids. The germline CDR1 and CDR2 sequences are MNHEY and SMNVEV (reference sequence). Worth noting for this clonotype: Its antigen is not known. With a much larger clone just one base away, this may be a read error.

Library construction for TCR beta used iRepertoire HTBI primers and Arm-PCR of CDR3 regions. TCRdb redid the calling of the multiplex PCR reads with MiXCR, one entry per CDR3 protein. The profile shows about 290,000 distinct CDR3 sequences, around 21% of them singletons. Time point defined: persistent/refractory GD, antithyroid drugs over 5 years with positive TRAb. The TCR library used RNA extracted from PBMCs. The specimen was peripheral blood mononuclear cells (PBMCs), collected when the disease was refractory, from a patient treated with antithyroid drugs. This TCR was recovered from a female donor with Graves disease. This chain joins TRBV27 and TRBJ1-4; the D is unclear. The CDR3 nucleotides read TGTGTCAGCAGTATAGGGACAACTAATGAAAAACTGTTTTTT. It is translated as CVSSIGTTNEKLFF.